This entry lists 11 T cell receptor beta chains sequenced from one sample in a study of blood T cell repertoires in COVID-19. The assay was immunoSEQ multiplex PCR, and TCRdb's table has in-frame clones only and misses some. The sample records around 220,000 clones, around 85% being singletons. The source material was peripheral blood. All receptors derive from a woman in her forties with active or convalescent COVID-19.

The chain joins TRBV3-1 (or the pseudogene TRBV3-2) to TRBJ2-3, with TRBD2 matching over 14 bases. This CDR3 comprises 18 residues. From germline, CDR1 is LGHDT and CDR2 YNNKEL (reference sequence). With V trimmed by 2 bases and J by 5 bases, 9 bases remained unmatched. CDR3 sequence: CASSQRSTSGGAVDTQYF. The CDR3 coding sequence is TGTGCCAGCAGCCAACGTTCGACTAGCGGGGGGGCGGTAGATACGCAGTATTTT.

The CDR3 DNA reads as TGTGCCATCAGTGTTAGGGGGACCTCTAACTATGGCTACACCTTC. Translation: CAISVRGTSNYGYTF. The chain links TRBV10-3 to TRBJ1-2; weak D call: TRBD1 (6 bases). CDR1 and CDR2 (germline): ENHRY, SYGVKD. The germline V and J ends were trimmed by 4 bases and 0 bases, with 12 bases remaining between them. The CDR3 totals 15 residues.

The chain joins TRBV9 to TRBJ2-5; TRBD2 agrees at 10 bases. The CDR3 is 16 residues long. In germline, CDR1 is SGDLS, CDR2 YYNGEE. V trimming: 0 bases; J trimming: 3 bases; junction bases outside the gene matches: 5. DNA of the CDR3: TGTGCCAGCAGCGTAGACAGCGGGGGGGCGGAAGAGACCCAGTACTTC. As protein: CASSVDSGGAEETQYF.

The chain links TRBV2 to TRBJ2-5; D unclear. Germline V gives CDR1 SNHLY, CDR2 FYNNEI. V was cut by 5 bases and J by 2 bases, with 9 bases left in between. The CDR3 is made up of 13 amino acids. The CDR3 sequence is CASSTQTQETQYF. The CDR3 coding sequence is TGTGCCAGCAGTACGCAGACACAAGAGACCCAGTACTTC.

The chain links TRBV30 to TRBJ2-1, with 11 bases matching TRBD1. The CDR3 extends over 17 amino acids. The J segment lost 4 bases and the V segment lost 3 bases, leaving 11 bases of the junction unmatched. The germline V gene encodes CDR1 GTSNPN and CDR2 SVGIG (reference sequence). CDR3 in DNA: TGTGCCTGGAGGGAGGAATGGGACAGGGGGGGATACAATGAGCAGTTCTTC. Translating it yields CAWREEWDRGGYNEQFF.

The V gene is TRBV18, the J gene TRBJ2-1; 12 nucleotides agree with TRBD2. The V gene end was trimmed by 3 bases and the J gene end by 8 bases; junction bases not matched to a gene: 5. This CDR3 contains 15 residues. From germline, CDR1 is KGHSH and CDR2 LQKENI. The CDR3 here is CASSPVLAGGHEQFF. The CDR3 DNA sequence: TGTGCCAGCTCACCCGTCCTAGCGGGGGGGCATGAGCAGTTCTTC.

The chain uses TRBV5-6 and TRBJ1-4; perhaps TRBD1 as D (5 bases). Trimming removed 4 bases from V and 8 bases from J, with 15 bases in between. The CDR3 consists of 14 residues. CDR1 is SGHDT and CDR2 is YYEEEE in the germline V gene. The CDR3 reads CASSPPGGGEKLFF. The CDR3 DNA is TGTGCCAGCAGCCCCCCCGGGGGAGGGGAAAAACTGTTTTTT.

This chain joins TRBV5-8 and TRBJ2-2; the match to TRBD1 covers 10 bases. Germline-derived CDR1 and CDR2 are SGHTS and YDEGEE. The CDR3 contains 15 residues. Trimming removed 4 bases from V and 6 bases from J; junction bases left unmatched: 6. This CDR3 reads CASSRDRGLPGELFF. The CDR3 region has the DNA TGTGCCAGCAGCCGAGACAGGGGGCTCCCCGGGGAGCTGTTTTTT.

The chain combines TRBV6-6 with TRBJ1-2; TRBD1 might be the D (5 bases). The CDR3 has 15 amino acids. Looked up from germline, CDR1 is MNHNY and CDR2 is SVGAGI (reference sequence). The V end lost 7 bases, the J end lost 4 bases, and 19 bases lay between the germline ends. The DNA for the CDR3 is TGTGCCAGCACCCCCCGTCCAGGGTACGCCTATGGCTACACCTTC. As protein: CASTPRPGYAYGYTF.

The CDR3 coding sequence is TGTGCCAGCAGCGTAGCAGGGGGCTTATACAATGAGCAGTTCTTC. It specifies CASSVAGGLYNEQFF. The V gene is TRBV9, the J gene TRBJ2-1, with 8 bases identical to TRBD1. The CDR3 contains 15 residues. Looked up from germline, CDR1 is SGDLS and CDR2 is YYNGEE. J gave up 4 bases and V 0 bases, and 3 bases lay outside the gene matches.

This chain links TRBV10-3 with TRBJ1-1, with a possible D match to TRBD1 (5 bases). With 11 bases removed from V and 1 base from J, the gap between germline ends came to 14 bases. This CDR3 is 13 amino acids long. Germline CDR1 and CDR2: ENHRY and SYGVKD. The CDR3 region is CAAGRGGNTEAFF. The CDR3 DNA sequence: TGTGCCGCCGGACGGGGGGGGAACACTGAAGCTTTCTTT.